This paragraph reports one T cell receptor (beta chain). What it binds is unknown. CDR1 and CDR2 (germline): WNHNN, SYGVQD (reference sequence). The V gene lost 6 bases and the J gene lost 2 bases, with 13 bases spanning the gap. There are 14 residues in the CDR3. The assay was immunoSEQ multiplex PCR, and TCRdb's table has in-frame clones only and misses some. This sample yields about 83,000 clones, of which 85% to 95% are seen a single time; roughly 0.16% belongs to the top ten. The sample originates from a study of human versus mouse CDR3 diversity and MHC coevolution. Study overall: Reported immunoSEQ sensitivity was one in 200,000 T cells, with reduced amplification bias. Between roughly 0.6 x 10^7 and 1.8 x 10^7 valid reads came from each sample. Study results and limitations: About 6 MHC II alleles selected the human T cells.

This chain joins TRBV10-1 and TRBJ1-1; a possible D gene is TRBD1 (6 bases). The clonotype comes from a person aged 30 to 69 in good health. Sequenced input: naive CD4+ T cells from blood. Subset described: CD45RO-negative CD62L-positive naive CD4 T cells. The CDR3 coding sequence is TGCGCCAGCAGCCGGCGGGGGCCCAACACTGAAGCTTTCTTT. It encodes CASSRRGPNTEAFF.